These 27 T cell receptor beta chains came from one sample sequenced in a study of T cells after yellow fever vaccination. A single record per CDR3 protein comes from TCRdb applying MiXCR to the 5' RACE reads. The top ten clones hold approximately 3.3% of a sample with some 340,000 distinct CDR3 sequences, around 10% of them seen once. The source material was CD4+ T cells sorted from PBMCs, sampled 45 days after the yellow fever booster vaccination. The source of these receptors is a man between 18 and 29 years old who received the YFV17D yellow fever vaccine.

This chain joins TRBV13 and TRBJ2-2; tentative D call: TRBD2 (5 bases). Per germline, CDR1 PRHDT and CDR2 FYEKMQ (reference sequence). This CDR3 comprises 17 residues. V was shortened by 6 bases and J by 0 bases, with 17 bases between the two germline ends. CDR3 region: CASRRVIGAANTGELFF. CDR3 nucleotide sequence: TGTGCCAGCAGGAGGGTAATTGGTGCCGCGAACACCGGGGAGCTGTTTTTT.

The chain couples TRBV6-2 or TRBV6-3 to TRBJ2-7, with 8 bases aligning to TRBD2. Per the germline V gene, CDR1 is MNHEY and CDR2 is SVGEGT. This CDR3 spans 17 amino acids. J lost 0 bases, V lost 0 bases, and 7 bases had no gene match. CDR3 nucleotide sequence: TGTGCCAGCAGTTACTCTGCTGGAGCGGGGGACTCCTACGAGCAGTACGTC. This translates into CASSYSAGAGDSYEQYV.

The V gene is TRBV20-1, the J gene TRBJ2-7, with TRBD2 matching 12 bases. The CDR3 runs to 15 residues. Germline CDR1 reads DFQATT; CDR2 reads SNEGSKA (reference sequence). V was pared by 3 bases and J by 2 bases, with 5 bases of the junction left unmatched. DNA for the CDR3: TGCAGTGCTAGCTCGCTAGCGGGGGGGCCCTACGAGCAGTACGTC. Protein product: CSASSLAGGPYEQYV.

This clonotype was picked up many times. The chain links TRBV9 to TRBJ1-1; 8 bases agree with TRBD1. The CDR3 is 15 residues long. Trimming at V came to 3 bases and at J to 5 bases, leaving 9 bases not matched to a gene. Per germline, CDR1 SGDLS and CDR2 YYNGEE. CDR3 coding DNA: TGTGCCAGCAGCGCCGTCGACAGGGGTTGGACTGAAGCTTTCTTT. This gives the protein CASSAVDRGWTEAFF.

The genes are TRBV6-1 and TRBJ2-7, with 8 bases matching TRBD2. Per germline, CDR1 MNHNS and CDR2 SASEGT. With V trimmed by 3 bases and J by 5 bases, 3 bases remained unmatched. The CDR3 has 13 amino acids. The CDR3 spells CASSETSDHEQYF. The CDR3 DNA reads TGTGCCAGCAGTGAGACTAGCGACCACGAGCAGTACTTC.

This clonotype has only a few counts. The V and J genes are TRBV19 and TRBJ1-1; D remains unclear. V lost 3 bases, J lost 1 base, and 6 bases lay in between. CDR1 and CDR2 (germline): LNHDA, SQIVND (reference sequence). The CDR3 sequence is 13 residues long. CDR3 sequence reads: CASSIGGNTEAFF. CDR3 bases: TGTGCCAGTAGTATTGGAGGGAACACTGAAGCTTTCTTT.

The chain has TRBV7-3 and TRBJ2-2; 9 nucleotides align to TRBD1. Germline lookup yields CDR1 SGHTA and CDR2 FQGTGA. V lost 7 bases to trimming and J lost 5 bases; unmatched junction nucleotides: 8. The CDR3 covers 15 residues. In DNA, the CDR3 is TGTGCCAGCACCTCCGGGACAGGGAGTACCGGGGAGCTGTTTTTT. This gives the protein CASTSGTGSTGELFF.

This clonotype was seen a few times. The V gene is TRBV20-1, the J gene TRBJ2-1, with TRBD2 as a possible D gene (7 bases). The CDR3 covers 15 residues. The V end lost 0 bases, the J end lost 9 bases, and 18 bases lay between the germline ends. Per the germline V gene, CDR1 is DFQATT and CDR2 is SNEGSKA (reference sequence). CDR3 in DNA: TGCAGTGCTAGAGATTCATGGCGGGGGCATTTTGAGCAGTTCTTC. This codes for CSARDSWRGHFEQFF.

J is TRBJ1-5 and V is TRBV4-3; tentative D call: TRBD1 (6 bases). V shed 4 bases and J shed 3 bases, with 13 bases lying between them. This CDR3 region has 15 residues. In germline, CDR1 is LGHNA, CDR2 YSLEER. The CDR3 reads CASSPEPGANQPQHF. For the CDR3, the DNA is TGCGCCAGCAGCCCTGAGCCGGGGGCCAATCAGCCCCAGCATTTT.

The chain links TRBV11-1 to TRBJ2-1; 8 nucleotides line up with TRBD2. This CDR3 contains 17 residues. The J segment lost 6 bases and the V segment lost 2 bases, leaving 12 bases of the junction unmatched. CDR1 is SGHAT and CDR2 is FQDESV in the germline V gene (reference sequence). DNA of the CDR3: TGTGCCAGCAGCTTACCCCTGTCGGCGGGGGGTCTCAATGAGCAGTTCTTC. This encodes CASSLPLSAGGLNEQFF.

The V call is TRBV10-3, the J call TRBJ2-7; 10 bases agree with TRBD2. The CDR3 consists of 13 residues. The V and J ends lost 2 bases and 7 bases, in that order; junction bases with no gene match: 2. The V gene's germline CDR1 is ENHRY and CDR2 SYGVKD. CDR3 residues: CAISEASGGEQYV. Written as DNA, the CDR3 is TGTGCCATCAGTGAGGCTAGCGGGGGAGAGCAGTACGTC.

The sample holds a few counts of this clonotype. This chain joins TRBV5-1 and TRBJ2-7, with a tentative D call TRBD1 (6 bases). Germline loops: CDR1 SGHRS, CDR2 YFSETQ. This CDR3 is 15 amino acids long. Trimming removed 3 bases from V and 3 bases from J, with 16 bases in between. The CDR3 DNA reads as TGCGCCAGCAGCTCGGCCGGGACATTGGTCTACGAGCAGTACTTC. As protein: CASSSAGTLVYEQYF.

This clonotype was recorded a few times. The V and J genes are TRBV12-3 or TRBV12-4 and TRBJ2-2; D may be TRBD1 (5 bases). V was shortened by 5 bases and J by 1 base, with 8 bases between the two germline ends. The CDR3 has 14 amino acids. The DNA for the CDR3 is TGTGCCAGCAGTCAGGGCCTGAACACCGGGGAGCTGTTTTTT. As protein: CASSQGLNTGELFF.

Ten or more counts support this clonotype. The V gene is TRBV27, the J gene TRBJ2-7; D remains ambiguous. Per the germline V gene, CDR1 is MNHEY and CDR2 is SMNVEV (reference sequence). V was clipped by 6 bases and J by 6 bases, with 12 bases between them. The CDR3 consists of 12 residues. CDR3 DNA: TGTGCCAGCAGCCCCGGTCGGAGCGAGCAGTACTTC. Its translation is CASSPGRSEQYF.

CDR3 in DNA: TGTGCCAGCAGCTCGGGACGGCTAAGCACAGATACGCAGTATTTT. It codes for CASSSGRLSTDTQYF. This chain connects TRBV7-3 to TRBJ2-3, with D perhaps matching TRBD1 or TRBD2 (5 bases each). Germline V gives CDR1 SGHTA, CDR2 FQGTGA. The CDR3 covers 15 residues. The V end lost 4 bases, the J end lost 0 bases, and 11 bases lay between the germline ends. Drawing the rest from reference TRBV7-3 and TRBJ2-3, the complete variable domain is GAGVSQTPSNKVTEKGKYVELRCDPISGHTALYWYRQSLGQGPEFLIYFQGTGAADDSGLPNDRFFAVRPEGSVSTLKIQRTERGDSAVYLCASSSGRLSTDTQYFGPGTRLTVL.

The sample holds a few counts of this clonotype. The genes are TRBV5-6 and TRBJ1-5, with D unresolved. Germline lookup yields CDR1 SGHDT and CDR2 YYEEEE. Trimming removed 0 bases from V and 3 bases from J, with 7 bases in between. The CDR3 spans 14 residues. The chain's CDR3 is CASSLGGINQPQHF. CDR3 DNA: TGTGCCAGCAGCTTGGGTGGCATCAATCAGCCCCAGCATTTT. Full variable domain (rest looked up from reference TRBV5-6 and TRBJ1-5): DAGVTQSPTHLIKTRGQQVTLRCSPKSGHDTVSWYQQALGQGPQFIFQYYEEEERQRGNFPDRFSGHQFPNYSSELNVNALLLGDSALYLCASSLGGINQPQHFGDGTRLSIL.

In its sample, this clonotype was seen many times. The chain is built from TRBV12-5 and TRBJ2-2; 8 bases match TRBD1. Germline lookup yields CDR1 LGHNT and CDR2 FRNRAP. Trimming took 3 bases from V and 5 from J; bases not matched to a gene: 8. This CDR3 is built from 16 residues. The CDR3 loop is CASGFRAGGATGELFF. CDR3 nucleotide sequence: TGTGCTAGTGGTTTTAGGGCAGGGGGCGCAACCGGGGAGCTGTTTTTT.

This clonotype was detected once. The chain has TRBV18 and TRBJ1-3; 7 bases are shared with TRBD1. This CDR3 contains 15 residues. Germline V gives CDR1 KGHSH, CDR2 LQKENI. With 3 bases clipped from V and 4 bases from J, the junction kept 6 bases outside the gene matches. The CDR3 region has the DNA TGTGCCAGCTCACCGGGACAGTTCGCCGGAAACACCATATATTTT. Translated: CASSPGQFAGNTIYF.

The chain carries TRBV7-2 and TRBJ2-5; 12 positions agree with TRBD2. The CDR3 length is 16 residues. Germline V gives CDR1 SGHTA, CDR2 FQGNSA. V was clipped by 5 bases and J by 5 bases; unmatched bases: 9. CDR3 region: CASSPWTSGAGETQYF. The CDR3 region has the DNA TGTGCCAGCAGCCCGTGGACTAGCGGGGCGGGGGAGACCCAGTACTTC.

The rearrangement joins TRBV18 to TRBJ1-6, with D uncertain. Germline V gene data show CDR1 as KGHSH and CDR2 as LQKENI. The length of the CDR3 is 12 residues. Trimming cost V 2 bases and J 7 bases, with 3 bases left between them. The CDR3 loop is CASSPKNSPLHF. CDR3 bases: TGTGCCAGCTCACCAAAAAATTCACCCCTCCACTTT. The full variable domain, rest sourced from reference TRBV18 and TRBJ1-6, is NAGVMQNPRHLVRRRGQEARLRCSPMKGHSHVYWYRQLPEEGLKFMVYLQKENIIDESGMPKERFSAEFPKEGPSILRIQQVVRGDSAAYFCASSPKNSPLHFGNGTRLTVT.

This clonotype was counted only a few times. The chain combines TRBV6-1 with TRBJ2-1, with 7 bases lining up with TRBD2. The junction had 12 bases not matched to a gene; V was cut back by 6 bases and J by 4 bases. The germline V gene has CDR1 MNHNS and CDR2 SASEGT. This CDR3 spans 16 amino acids. The CDR3 spells CASSDLASGIYNEQFF. Written as DNA, the CDR3 is TGTGCCAGCAGCGACCTGGCTAGCGGAATTTACAATGAGCAGTTCTTC.

The rearrangement links TRBV6-5 to TRBJ1-3; maybe TRBD1 (5 bases). V shed 6 bases and J shed 0 bases, with 12 bases lying between them. Germline values: CDR1 MNHEY, CDR2 SVGAGI. The CDR3 covers 15 residues. CDR3 loop: CASRTLDSSGNTIYF. For the CDR3, the DNA is TGTGCCAGCAGAACCTTAGACAGCTCTGGAAACACCATATATTTT.

This clonotype was recorded a few times. The chain employs TRBV6-5 and TRBJ1-2; TRBD1 agrees at 11 bases. The germline V gene encodes CDR1 MNHEY and CDR2 SVGAGI. V dropped 5 bases and J dropped 14; count of bases not matched to a gene: 10. The CDR3 has 13 amino acids. The CDR3 sequence: CASSIRGQGVQTF. CDR3 sequence (DNA): TGTGCCAGCAGTATTCGGGGACAGGGGGTACAAACCTTC.

The CDR3 coding sequence is TGTGCCAGCAGCCTCCCGGCGGGGGGCCCGGGAGATACGCAGTATTTT. As protein: CASSLPAGGPGDTQYF. The J gene is TRBJ2-3, the V gene TRBV7-3; 8 bases are shared with TRBD2. Germline V CDR1 and CDR2: SGHTA, FQGTGA. The CDR3 is 16 amino acids. Trimming removed 5 bases from V and 5 bases from J; junction bases left unmatched: 12.

This clonotype was recorded a few times. One end of the junction does not line up with germline, which may come from a read error. The gene calls are TRBV12-3 or TRBV12-4 and TRBJ1-5; possible D gene TRBD1, 6 bases. CDR3 length: 14 amino acids. DNA of the CDR3: TGTGCCAGCACTTTAGGACAGCACAATCAGCCCCAGCATTTT. Translating gives CASTLGQHNQPQHF.

V gene TRBV7-2 combines with J gene TRBJ2-3; TRBD2 matches 7 bases. The CDR3 runs 14 residues. V dropped 10 bases and J dropped 2; count of bases not matched to a gene: 9. Germline CDR1 SGHTA, CDR2 FQGNSA. The CDR3 nucleotides are TGTGCCATCCCGCTAGCGGAGTCCACAGATACGCAGTATTTT. Amino acids: CAIPLAESTDTQYF. Looking up the rest from reference TRBV7-2 and TRBJ2-3 gives the full variable domain: GAGVSQSPSNKVTEKGKDVELRCDPISGHTALYWYRQSLGQGLEFLIYFQGNSAPDKSGLPSDRFSAERTGGSVSTLTIQRTQQEDSAVYLCAIPLAESTDTQYFGPGTRLTVL.

This clonotype was counted many times. The chain employs TRBV5-4 and TRBJ1-1; tentative D call: TRBD1 (6 bases). V lost 0 bases, J lost 1 base, and 10 bases lay in between. The CDR3 length is 15 residues. Germline CDR1 and CDR2: SGHNT and YYREEE (reference sequence). The CDR3 sequence: CASSLAEGGNTEAFF. The CDR3 nucleotides read TGTGCCAGCAGCTTGGCAGAGGGGGGGAACACTGAAGCTTTCTTT.